This T cell receptor beta chain was captured in a study of neurological immune-mediated disorders. Sorted libraries were made with roughly 1 million CD4+ or CD8+ T cells. This clonotype was counted many times. Its antigen is not known. Study results and caveats: The expanded clones of different subjects shared no CDR3 amino acid sequences (suggesting private repertoires in all groups). One related-CDR3 cluster, which may be a signature, held the repertoires of 18 of 34 multiple sclerosis patients after phylogenetic grouping.

Via MiXCR, TCRdb re-called the 5' RACE reads, giving one row per CDR3 protein. The sample shows over 45,000 distinct CDR3 sequences, approximately 5.8% of them seen only once. The V gene end was trimmed by 3 bases and the J gene end by 2 bases; junction bases not matched to a gene: 3. This CDR3 region has 13 residues. Germline V gene lookup returns CDR1 DFQATT and CDR2 SNEGSKA (reference sequence). The V call is TRBV20-1, the J call TRBJ1-2; 7 bases are shared with TRBD1. The TCR originated in a woman between 18 and 30 years old with multiple sclerosis. The sequenced sample consisted of CD4+ T cells from blood. CDR3 residues: CSARDRQNYGYTF. The DNA of the CDR3 is TGCAGTGCTAGGGACAGGCAAAACTATGGCTACACCTTC.